This TCR beta chain is drawn from a study of T-cell reconstitution after alpha-beta-depleted transplantation in children. This clonotype was found many times. Per germline, CDR1 SEHNR and CDR2 FQNEAQ (reference sequence). This CDR3 comprises 8 residues. V was cut by 11 bases and J by 6 bases, with 4 bases left in between. Unique molecular identifiers were used to barcode this TCRbeta library. TCRdb reprocessed the PCR reads with MiXCR, giving one entry per CDR3 protein. This repertoire shows 200,000 to 250,000 distinct CDR3 sequences, roughly 8.2% found once; its top ten account for nearly 6.5%. The sample was PBMCs, mostly from graft donor cells, taken 180 days after TCRalphabeta/CD19-depleted stem cell transplant. V usage is TRBV7-9 and J usage is TRBJ1-2; D remains ambiguous. This sequence originates from a male patient younger than 18 who had a stem cell transplant for acute lymphoblastic leukemia, so the T cells may come from the graft donor. This CDR3 is CAPNGYTF. For the CDR3, the DNA is TGTGCCCCTAATGGCTACACCTTC.